This T cell receptor (beta chain) was captured in a study of OX40 agonist ivuxolimab in advanced cancers. Study-wide points: Clonal expansion by week 6 occurred in CD4+ and CD8+ blood T cells (at 0.1 to 3.0 mg/kg). Undetermined was the antigen specificity of the expanded peripheral T cells. Expansion of clones was among the lowest in partial responders at 0.1-3.0 mg/kg.

V dropped 5 bases and J dropped 6; count of bases not matched to a gene: 5. CDR1 and CDR2 (germline): MNHEY, SMNVEV (reference sequence). The CDR3 has 14 amino acids. This clone has only one observation. The antigen remains unidentified. Using immunoSEQ multiplex PCR, the repertoire was profiled, and TCRdb retains in-frame clones only, with some absent. The sample yields roughly 70,000 clones, roughly 80% seen once. The sample was CD4+ or CD8+ T cells sorted from blood, taken in a trial of the OX40 agonist ivuxolimab. The chain links TRBV27 to TRBJ2-2; 8 nucleotides match TRBD1. The TCR sequence derives from an adult with an advanced solid tumor such as melanoma, head and neck, liver or kidney cancer. The CDR3 protein is CASSVTQGAGELFF. The CDR3 DNA reads TGTGCCAGCAGTGTGACACAGGGGGCCGGGGAGCTGTTTTTT.